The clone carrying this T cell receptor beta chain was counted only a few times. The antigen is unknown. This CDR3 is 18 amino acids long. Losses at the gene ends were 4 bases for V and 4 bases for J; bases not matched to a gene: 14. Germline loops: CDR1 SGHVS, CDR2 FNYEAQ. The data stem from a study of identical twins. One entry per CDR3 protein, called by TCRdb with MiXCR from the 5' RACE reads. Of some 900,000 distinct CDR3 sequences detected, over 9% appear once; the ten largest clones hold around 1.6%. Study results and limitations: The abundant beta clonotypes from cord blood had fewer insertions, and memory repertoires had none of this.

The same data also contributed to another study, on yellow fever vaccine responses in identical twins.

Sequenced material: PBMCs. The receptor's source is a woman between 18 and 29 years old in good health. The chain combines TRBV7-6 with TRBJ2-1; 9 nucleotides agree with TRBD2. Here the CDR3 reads CASSSRGGAGGLYNEQFF. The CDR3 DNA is TGTGCCAGCAGCTCGAGAGGGGGAGCGGGAGGCCTGTACAATGAGCAGTTCTTC.